Listed below are T cell receptor beta chains from one sample, sequenced in a study of identical twins. Using its own MiXCR run on the 5' RACE reads, TCRdb lists one record per CDR3 protein. Here the sample spans about 1.7 million distinct CDR3 sequences, 32% being singletons. Sequenced material: cord blood. These receptors all stem from a newborn girl in good health. Both conserved end residues are part of each CDR3. Each record gives: clone size, D gene, V gene, J gene, CDR3 protein, CDR3 DNA. A D gene is named only where the DNA matches it firmly. Clone size, where shown, is once, few, many, or a class for clones that have expanded.

once	.	TRBV4-2	TRBJ2-3	CASSQRGGYTQYF	TGTGCCAGCAGCCAGCGGGGAGGCTATACGCAGTATTTT
.	TRBD1	TRBV19	TRBJ1-1	CASSMVFRDRGRTEAFF	TGTGCCAGTAGTATGGTATTTCGGGACAGGGGACGGACTGAAGCTTTCTTT
many	TRBD1	TRBV20-1	TRBJ1-2	CSARDGTASNYGYTF	TGCAGTGCTAGAGATGGGACAGCGTCTAACTATGGCTACACCTTC
few	TRBD2	TRBV2	TRBJ2-1	CASSVPLAGVYNEQFF	TGTGCCAGCAGTGTCCCTTTAGCGGGGGTCTACAATGAGCAGTTCTTC
.	.	TRBV2	TRBJ2-5	CASSERRIQETQYF	TGTGCCAGCAGTGAACGACGGATCCAAGAGACCCAGTACTTC
once	.	TRBV18	TRBJ2-3	CASSPSRGHTQYF	TGTGCCAGCTCACCTTCGCGGGGCCATACGCAGTATTTT
.	TRBD2	TRBV7-2	TRBJ2-3	CASSLIGGGSTDTQYF	TGTGCCAGCAGCTTAATTGGCGGGGGTAGCACAGATACGCAGTATTTT
.	.	TRBV4-2	TRBJ2-7	CASSQVNAFSYEQYF	TGTGCCAGCAGCCAAGTCAACGCCTTTTCCTACGAGCAGTACTTC
few	TRBD2	TRBV7-9	TRBJ2-5	CASSVLAVPQETQYF	TGTGCCAGCAGCGTACTAGCGGTACCTCAAGAGACCCAGTACTTC
.	.	TRBV7-2	TRBJ2-7	CASSVDRTAYEQYF	TGTGCCAGCAGCGTAGACAGGACTGCCTACGAGCAGTACTTC
.	TRBD2	TRBV4-1	TRBJ2-3	CASSHERELDTQYF	TGCGCCAGCAGCCATGAGCGGGAGCTAGATACGCAGTATTTT
few	TRBD2	TRBV27	TRBJ2-1	CASSGTSGVHNEQFF	TGTGCCAGCAGCGGGACTAGCGGGGTTCACAATGAGCAGTTCTTC
few	TRBD1	TRBV24-1	TRBJ2-2	CATSAGQGNTGELFF	TGTGCCACCAGTGCAGGACAGGGGAACACCGGGGAGCTGTTTTTT
.	.	TRBV11-3	TRBJ2-2	CASSLGYDRSSGELFF	TGTGCCAGCAGCTTGGGGTATGACCGATCATCCGGGGAGCTGTTTTTT
.	TRBD2	TRBV20-1	TRBJ2-1	CSASIERGGRTEQFF	TGCAGTGCTAGTATCGAGCGGGGGGGCCGGACTGAGCAGTTCTTC
few	.	TRBV20-1	TRBJ2-7	CSAGSPSSYEQYF	TGCAGTGCTGGGTCCCCGAGCTCCTACGAGCAGTACTTC
.	.	TRBV10-3	TRBJ1-6	CAIKPGVDNSPLHF	TGTGCCATCAAGCCAGGGGTGGATAATTCACCCCTCCACTTT